What follows are 7 T cell receptor beta chains derived from one specimen sequenced in a study of cytomegalovirus exposure and HLA in healthy donors (dated by TCRdb to about 2017). Receptor libraries were prepared by the immunoSEQ multiplex PCR assay. For the multiplex PCR, a mixture combining 60 forward primers for TCR Vbeta segments and 13 reverse primers for TCR Jbeta segments was used. TCRdb obtained this table from immuneACCESS and retained in-frame rearrangements with V and J assigned. These tables miss some clones; where compared with another copy, unresolved V genes account for less than half of the shortfall, and the remainder is unexplained. Present in this sample are roughly 80,000 clones, roughly two thirds of which were seen just once. Clones ranked in the top ten supply 6.5% to 7.5% of the sample. Source material: PBMCs. The source of these receptors is a woman aged 50 to 65 in good health and CMV-seropositive.

The chain carries TRBV9 and TRBJ2-2, with 12 bases fitting TRBD2. The CDR3 runs 17 residues. CDR1 and CDR2 (germline): SGDLS, YYNGEE. Unmatched junction bases numbered 5, after V lost 0 bases and J lost 5 bases. The CDR3: CASSVALLAGGTGELFF. CDR3 bases: TGTGCCAGCAGCGTAGCCTTACTAGCGGGGGGAACCGGGGAGCTGTTTTTT.

The J gene is TRBJ1-3, the V gene TRBV6-5, with D perhaps TRBD1 (5 bases). The CDR3 consists of 14 residues. Trimming removed 0 bases at V and 5 bases at J, with 8 bases between. Per the germline V gene, CDR1 is MNHEY and CDR2 is SVGAGI. CDR3 region: CASSYSTERNTIYF. The CDR3 nucleotides are TGTGCCAGCAGTTACTCGACAGAACGAAACACCATATATTTT.

V usage is TRBV9 and J usage is TRBJ1-4, with 11 nucleotides matching TRBD1. V trimming: 3 bases; J trimming: 10 bases; junction bases outside the gene matches: 8. Looked up from germline, CDR1 is SGDLS and CDR2 is YYNGEE. The CDR3 spans 15 residues. CDR3: CASSATGQGEGKLFF. The CDR3 DNA is TGTGCCAGCAGCGCTACGGGACAGGGGGAAGGAAAACTGTTTTTT.

The V call is TRBV7-8, the J call TRBJ2-5; D possibly corresponds to TRBD1 (7 bases). V was trimmed by 3 bases and J by 0 bases, leaving 11 bases between them. Germline V gives CDR1 SGHVS, CDR2 FQNEAQ. The CDR3 is 15 residues long. The CDR3 loop reads CASSLRDSDQETQYF. The CDR3 coding sequence is TGTGCCAGCAGCTTGCGGGACAGCGACCAAGAGACCCAGTACTTC.

This clone was counted between two and nine times. The V call is TRBV7-2, the J call TRBJ2-2, with D maybe TRBD1 (6 bases). The CDR3 consists of 18 residues. With 4 bases removed from V and 7 bases from J, the gap between germline ends came to 25 bases. Per the germline V gene, CDR1 is SGHTA and CDR2 is FQGNSA. DNA of the CDR3: TGTGCCAGCAGCTCCACTATGACAGGCGGGCCTCGGGACGGGGAGCTGTTTTTT. The encoded protein is CASSSTMTGGPRDGELFF.

As concerns this clone: The junction departs from germline at one end; a sequencing error may be responsible. J is TRBJ1-1 and V is TRBV5-1; D perhaps matches TRBD1 (6 bases). This CDR3 is 15 amino acids long. Germline V gene data show CDR1 as SGHRS and CDR2 as YFSETQ. CDR3 sequence reads: CASSLLLIGDTEAFF. The CDR3, as DNA: TGCGCCAGCAGCTTGTTATTAATTGGGGACACTGAGGCTTTCTTT.

The chain carries TRBV4-1 and TRBJ2-7; possible D gene TRBD1, 6 bases. V gave up 1 base and J gave up 0 bases, with 13 bases separating them. The CDR3 contains 16 residues. From germline, CDR1 is MGHRA and CDR2 YSYEKL. CDR3 amino acids: CASSQGPPDSSYEQYF. DNA for the CDR3: TGCGCCAGCAGCCAAGGACCCCCGGACAGCTCCTACGAGCAGTACTTC.